The T cell receptor beta chain under discussion was sequenced for a study of CD8 T cells in Susac syndrome. 0.5 to 1 ug RNA was reverse transcribed with random hexamers. TCRdb analysed the immunoSEQ multiplex PCR reads with MiXCR anew, one entry per CDR3 protein. This sample has around 230,000 distinct CDR3 sequences, with 90% to 96% found just once. Germline V CDR1 and CDR2: SEHNR, FQNEAQ (reference sequence). This CDR3 region has 13 residues. With 3 bases removed from V and 7 bases from J, the gap between germline ends came to 9 bases. Findings and limits, study-wide: The CD4+ T cell repertoires in Susac syndrome did not show any clonal expansion. A relatively small number of individuals underwent TCR sequencing and HLA analysis.

This clonotype has just one count. Its antigen is undetermined. This TCR came from a human donor with Susac syndrome. The genes are TRBV7-9 and TRBJ2-2, with TRBD1 as a possible D gene (5 bases). The sample consisted of CD4+ T cells from PBMCs. CDR3 protein: CASSLQGNGELFF. CDR3 coding DNA: TGTGCCAGCAGCTTGCAGGGAAACGGGGAGCTGTTTTTT.